This record looks at one TCR beta chain sequence and its context. The sample belongs to a study of blood T cell repertoires in COVID-19. Study-level background: Collection of acute and convalescent COVID-19 samples took place in the United States, Italy and Spain. PBMCs, B-cell-depleted T cells, or T cells were the source of the cDNA or gDNA that made up the material.

Per the study methods: Nucleated cell counts were estimated from reference gene primer amplification. Method: immunoSEQ multiplex PCR; TCRdb's copy keeps in-frame clones and lacks some. V and J calls and clone size come straight from that table; D and trimming were deduced from the DNA. In the table there are about 58,000 clones, 70% to 90% of which are singletons. Germline lookup yields CDR1 LGHNA and CDR2 YSLEER. The CDR3 loop spans 12 amino acids. V shed 0 bases and J shed 12 bases, with 11 bases lying between them. Sequenced: peripheral blood. The rearrangement uses TRBV4-3 and TRBJ1-1, with D unresolved. This sequence was found in a woman in her fifties or sixties with active COVID-19. The CDR3 sequence is CASSQERGPPFF. For the CDR3, the DNA is TGCGCCAGCAGCCAAGAACGTGGGCCACCTTTCTTT.